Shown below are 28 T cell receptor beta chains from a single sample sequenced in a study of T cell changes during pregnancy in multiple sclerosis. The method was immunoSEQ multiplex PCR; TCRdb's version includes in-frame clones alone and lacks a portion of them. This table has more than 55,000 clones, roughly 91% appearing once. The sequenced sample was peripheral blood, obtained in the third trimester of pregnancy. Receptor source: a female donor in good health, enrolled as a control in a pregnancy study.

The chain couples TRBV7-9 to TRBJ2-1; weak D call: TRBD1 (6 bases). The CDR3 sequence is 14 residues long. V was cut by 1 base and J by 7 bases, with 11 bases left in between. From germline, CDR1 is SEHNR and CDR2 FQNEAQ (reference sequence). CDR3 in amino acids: CASSLEGVGNEQFF. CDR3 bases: TGTGCCAGCAGCTTAGAGGGGGTTGGGAATGAGCAGTTCTTC.

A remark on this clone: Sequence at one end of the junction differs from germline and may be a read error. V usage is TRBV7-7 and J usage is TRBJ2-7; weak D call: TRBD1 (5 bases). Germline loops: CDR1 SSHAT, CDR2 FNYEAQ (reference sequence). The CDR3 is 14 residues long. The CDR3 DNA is TGTGCTAGCAGGTTCTGGGCCAGGGCCCACGAGCAGTACTTC. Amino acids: CASRFWARAHEQYF.

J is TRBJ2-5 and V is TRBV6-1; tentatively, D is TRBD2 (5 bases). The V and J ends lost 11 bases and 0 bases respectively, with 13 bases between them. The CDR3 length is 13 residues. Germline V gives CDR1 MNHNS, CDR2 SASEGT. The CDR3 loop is CALYRDHQETQYF. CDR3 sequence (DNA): TGTGCCCTCTACCGGGATCACCAAGAGACCCAGTACTTC.

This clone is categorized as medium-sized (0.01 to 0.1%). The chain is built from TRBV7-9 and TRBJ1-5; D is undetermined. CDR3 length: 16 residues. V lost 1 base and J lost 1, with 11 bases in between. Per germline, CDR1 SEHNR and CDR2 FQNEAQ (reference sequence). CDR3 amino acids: CASSLVGGSSNQPQHF. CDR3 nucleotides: TGTGCCAGCAGCTTAGTTGGAGGGAGCAGCAATCAGCCCCAGCATTTT.

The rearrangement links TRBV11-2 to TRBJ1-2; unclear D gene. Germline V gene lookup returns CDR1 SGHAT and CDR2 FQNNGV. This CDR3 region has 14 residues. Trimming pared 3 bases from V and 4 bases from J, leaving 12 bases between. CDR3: CASSFEGSGYGYTF. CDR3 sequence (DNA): TGTGCCAGCAGCTTCGAGGGCTCGGGCTATGGCTACACCTTC.

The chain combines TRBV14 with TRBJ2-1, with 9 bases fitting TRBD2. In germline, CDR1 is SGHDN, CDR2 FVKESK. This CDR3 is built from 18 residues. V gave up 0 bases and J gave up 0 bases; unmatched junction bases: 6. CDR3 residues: CASSQDPLAGYSYNEQFF. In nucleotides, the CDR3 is TGTGCCAGCAGCCAAGATCCCCTAGCGGGATACTCCTACAATGAGCAGTTCTTC.

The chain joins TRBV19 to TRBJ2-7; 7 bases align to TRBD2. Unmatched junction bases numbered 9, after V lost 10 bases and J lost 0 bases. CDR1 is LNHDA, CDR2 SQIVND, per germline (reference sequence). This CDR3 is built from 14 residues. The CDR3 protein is CATSDRDYSYEQYF. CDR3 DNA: TGTGCCACTTCCGACCGGGACTACTCCTACGAGCAGTACTTC. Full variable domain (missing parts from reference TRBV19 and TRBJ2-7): DGGITQSPKYLFRKEGQNVTLSCEQNLNHDAMYWYRQDPGQGLRLIYYSQIVNDFQKGDIAEGYSVSREKKESFPLTVTSAQKNPTAFYLCATSDRDYSYEQYFGPGTRLTVT.

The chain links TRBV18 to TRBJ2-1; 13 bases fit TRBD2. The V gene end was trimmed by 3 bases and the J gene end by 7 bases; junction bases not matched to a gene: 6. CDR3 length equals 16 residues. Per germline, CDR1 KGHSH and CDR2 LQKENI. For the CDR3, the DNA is TGTGCCAGCTCACCCCCGACTAGCGGGAGGCTAAATGAGCAGTTCTTC. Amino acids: CASSPPTSGRLNEQFF.

In DNA form, the CDR3 reads TGTGCCAGCTCAGACAGGGGTCCGATCTATGGCTACACCTTC. Translation gives CASSDRGPIYGYTF. The V call is TRBV7-2, the J call TRBJ1-2; TRBD1 aligns across 8 bases. This CDR3 spans 14 amino acids. The ends lost 8 bases at V and 4 bases at J; junction bases unmatched: 9. CDR1 is SGHTA, CDR2 FQGNSA, per germline. The full variable domain, in which reference TRBV7-2 and TRBJ1-2 provide the parts outside the CDR3, is GAGVSQSPSNKVTEKGKDVELRCDPISGHTALYWYRQSLGQGLEFLIYFQGNSAPDKSGLPSDRFSAERTGGSVSTLTIQRTQQEDSAVYLCASSDRGPIYGYTFGSGTRLTVV.

The CDR3 sequence is CASRGTAGLAFYEQYF. The DNA of the CDR3 is TGTGCCAGCAGGGGGACCGCGGGACTAGCGTTTTACGAGCAGTACTTC. J is TRBJ2-7 and V is TRBV21-1; the table assigns TRBD2, which was not confirmed against the DNA. TRBV21-1 is given as a pseudogene. The CDR3 contains 16 residues.

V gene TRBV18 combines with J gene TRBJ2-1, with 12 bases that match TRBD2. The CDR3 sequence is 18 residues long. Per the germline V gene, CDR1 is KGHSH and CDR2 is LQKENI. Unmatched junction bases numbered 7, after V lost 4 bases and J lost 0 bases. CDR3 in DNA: TGTGCCAGCTCACATCGGACTAGCGGGGTGACCTCCTACAATGAGCAGTTCTTC. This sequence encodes CASSHRTSGVTSYNEQFF. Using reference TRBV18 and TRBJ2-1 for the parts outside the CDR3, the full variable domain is NAGVMQNPRHLVRRRGQEARLRCSPMKGHSHVYWYRQLPEEGLKFMVYLQKENIIDESGMPKERFSAEFPKEGPSILRIQQVVRGDSAAYFCASSHRTSGVTSYNEQFFGPGTRLTVL.

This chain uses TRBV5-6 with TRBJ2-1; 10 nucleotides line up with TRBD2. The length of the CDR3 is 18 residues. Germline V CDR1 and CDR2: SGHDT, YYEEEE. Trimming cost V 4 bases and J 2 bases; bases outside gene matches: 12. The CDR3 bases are TGTGCCAGCAGCACGAGGGTACTAGCGGGGATTACCTACAATGAGCAGTTCTTC. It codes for CASSTRVLAGITYNEQFF.

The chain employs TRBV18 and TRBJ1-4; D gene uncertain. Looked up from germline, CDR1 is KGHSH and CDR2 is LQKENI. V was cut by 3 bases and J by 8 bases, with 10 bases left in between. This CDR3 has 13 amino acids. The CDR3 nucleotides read TGTGCCAGCTCACCTCGTGTCGGGGAAAAACTGTTTTTT. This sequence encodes CASSPRVGEKLFF.

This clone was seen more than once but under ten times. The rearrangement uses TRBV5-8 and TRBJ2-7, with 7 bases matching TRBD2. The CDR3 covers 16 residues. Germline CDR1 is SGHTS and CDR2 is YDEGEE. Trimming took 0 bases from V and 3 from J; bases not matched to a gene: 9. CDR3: CASSLGSASGNYEQYF. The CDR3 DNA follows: TGTGCCAGCAGCTTGGGGTCTGCCAGCGGGAACTACGAGCAGTACTTC.

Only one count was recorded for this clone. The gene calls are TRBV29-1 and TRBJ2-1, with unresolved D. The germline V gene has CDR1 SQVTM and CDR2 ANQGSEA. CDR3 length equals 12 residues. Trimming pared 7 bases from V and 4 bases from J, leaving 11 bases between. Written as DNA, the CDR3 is TGCAGCGCGCGTCTGACTTACAATGAGCAGTTCTTC. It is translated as CSARLTYNEQFF.

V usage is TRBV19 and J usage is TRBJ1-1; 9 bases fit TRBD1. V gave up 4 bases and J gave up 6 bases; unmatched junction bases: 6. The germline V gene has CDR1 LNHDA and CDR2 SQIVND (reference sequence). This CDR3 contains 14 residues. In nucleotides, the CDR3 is TGTGCCAGTAGTACGGGACAGGGTGGCGCTGAAGCTTTCTTT. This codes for CASSTGQGGAEAFF. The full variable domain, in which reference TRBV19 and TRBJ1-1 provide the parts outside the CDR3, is DGGITQSPKYLFRKEGQNVTLSCEQNLNHDAMYWYRQDPGQGLRLIYYSQIVNDFQKGDIAEGYSVSREKKESFPLTVTSAQKNPTAFYLCASSTGQGGAEAFFGQGTRLTVV.

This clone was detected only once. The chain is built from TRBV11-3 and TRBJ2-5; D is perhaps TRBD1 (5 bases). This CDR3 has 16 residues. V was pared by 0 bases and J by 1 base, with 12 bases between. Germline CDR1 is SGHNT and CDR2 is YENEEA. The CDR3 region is CASSLEFGRAQETQYF. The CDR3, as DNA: TGTGCCAGCAGCTTAGAATTCGGCAGGGCCCAAGAGACCCAGTACTTC. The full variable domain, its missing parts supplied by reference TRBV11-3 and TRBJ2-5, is EAGVVQSPRYKIIEKKQPVAFWCNPISGHNTLYWYLQNLGQGPELLIRYENEEAVDDSQLPKDRFSAERLKGVDSTLKIQPAELGDSAVYLCASSLEFGRAQETQYFGPGTRLLVL.

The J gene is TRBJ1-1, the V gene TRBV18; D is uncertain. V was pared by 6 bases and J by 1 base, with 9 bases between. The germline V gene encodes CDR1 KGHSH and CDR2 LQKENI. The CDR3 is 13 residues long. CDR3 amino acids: CASSPPGNTEAFF. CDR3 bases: TGTGCCAGCTCCCCGCCGGGGAACACTGAAGCTTTCTTT.

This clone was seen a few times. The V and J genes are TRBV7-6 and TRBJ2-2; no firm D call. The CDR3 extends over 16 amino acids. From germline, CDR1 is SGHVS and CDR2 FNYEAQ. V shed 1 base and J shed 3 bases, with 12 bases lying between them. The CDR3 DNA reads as TGTGCCAGCAGCTTAGGTAGCAGCTTTTACACCGGGGAGCTGTTTTTT. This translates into CASSLGSSFYTGELFF.

CDR3 amino acids: CAWSVLGDFNRYGYTF. The CDR3 nucleotides are TGTGCCTGGAGTGTACTCGGGGACTTCAATAGGTATGGCTACACCTTC. The chain employs TRBV30 and TRBJ1-2, with a tentative D call TRBD1 (5 bases). V was pared by 0 bases and J by 5 bases, with 19 bases between. Germline V gene sequence: CDR1 GTSNPN, CDR2 SVGIG (reference sequence). The CDR3 spans 16 residues.

This CDR3 is CATGDRAGELFF. For the CDR3, the DNA is TGTGCCACCGGGGACAGGGCCGGGGAGCTGTTTTTT. This chain joins TRBV10-3 and TRBJ2-2; 9 nucleotides align to TRBD1. This CDR3 has 12 residues. The trim removed 10 bases at V and 6 bases at J, leaving 3 bases unmatched. Germline V gives CDR1 ENHRY, CDR2 SYGVKD.

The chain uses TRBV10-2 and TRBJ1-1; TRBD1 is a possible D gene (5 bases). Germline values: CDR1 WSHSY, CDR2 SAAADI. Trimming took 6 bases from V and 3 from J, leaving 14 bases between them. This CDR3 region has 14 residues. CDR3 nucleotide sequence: TGCGCCAGCAGGGGAGGGGCTTTATACACTGAAGCTTTCTTT. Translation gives CASRGGALYTEAFF.

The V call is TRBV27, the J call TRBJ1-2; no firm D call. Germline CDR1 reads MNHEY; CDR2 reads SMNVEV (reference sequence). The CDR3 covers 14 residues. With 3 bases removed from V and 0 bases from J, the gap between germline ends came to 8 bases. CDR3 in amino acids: CASSFRGANYGYTF. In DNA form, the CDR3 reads TGTGCCAGCAGTTTTCGGGGAGCTAACTATGGCTACACCTTC.

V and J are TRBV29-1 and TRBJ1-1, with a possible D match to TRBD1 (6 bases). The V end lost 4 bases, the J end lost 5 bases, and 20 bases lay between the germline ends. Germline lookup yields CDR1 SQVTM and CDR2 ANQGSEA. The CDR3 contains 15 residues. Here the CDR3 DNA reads TGCAGCGTTGGCTGGCTAGTTCGCAGGGGAACTGAAGCTTTCTTT. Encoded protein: CSVGWLVRRGTEAFF.

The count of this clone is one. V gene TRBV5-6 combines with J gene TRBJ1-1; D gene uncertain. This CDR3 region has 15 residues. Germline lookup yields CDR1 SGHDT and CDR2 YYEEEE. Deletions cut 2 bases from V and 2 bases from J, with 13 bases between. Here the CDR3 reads CASSFRRVPNTEAFF. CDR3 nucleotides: TGTGCCAGCAGCTTTAGGAGGGTTCCTAACACTGAAGCTTTCTTT.

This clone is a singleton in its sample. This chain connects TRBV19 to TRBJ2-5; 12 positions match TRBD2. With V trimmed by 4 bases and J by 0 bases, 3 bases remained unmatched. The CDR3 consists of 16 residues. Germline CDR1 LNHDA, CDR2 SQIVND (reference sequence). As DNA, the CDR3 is TGTGCCAGTAGTAACCGACTAGCGGGAGACCAAGAGACCCAGTACTTC. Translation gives CASSNRLAGDQETQYF.

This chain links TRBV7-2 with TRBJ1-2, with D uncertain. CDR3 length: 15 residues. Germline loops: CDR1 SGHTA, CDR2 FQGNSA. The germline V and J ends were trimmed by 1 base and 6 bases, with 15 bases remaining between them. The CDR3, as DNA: TGTGCCAGCAGCTTAGAACTGGATCGGAGAGATGGCTACACCTTC. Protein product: CASSLELDRRDGYTF.

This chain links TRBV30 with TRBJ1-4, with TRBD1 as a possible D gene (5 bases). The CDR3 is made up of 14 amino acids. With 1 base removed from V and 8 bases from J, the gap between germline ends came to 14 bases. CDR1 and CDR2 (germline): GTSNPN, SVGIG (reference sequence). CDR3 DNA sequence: TGTGCCTGGAGTGGGCAGGGCGCTTGGGAAAAACTGTTTTTT. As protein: CAWSGQGAWEKLFF.